The 20 T cell receptor beta chains below were found in one sample sequenced in a study of blood T cell repertoires in COVID-19. Using immunoSEQ multiplex PCR, the repertoire was profiled, and TCRdb retains in-frame clones only, with some absent. The sample holds 150,000 to 200,000 clones; 85% to 90% are singletons and the top ten take approximately 9.9%. Sample: peripheral blood. All receptors derive from a woman aged 55 to 70 with COVID-19, enrolled during active disease.

The rearrangement joins TRBV5-1 to TRBJ2-1; TRBD2 matches at 7 bases. V gave up 5 bases and J gave up 7 bases; unmatched junction bases: 15. CDR1 and CDR2 (germline): SGHRS, YFSETQ. This CDR3 is 16 amino acids long. Here the CDR3 reads CASRPIGAGVWNEQFF. CDR3 bases: TGCGCCAGCAGGCCCATAGGGGCGGGAGTGTGGAATGAGCAGTTCTTC.

The chain combines TRBV27 with TRBJ1-6, with D perhaps matching TRBD1 (5 bases). The V gene lost 8 bases and the J gene lost 6 bases, with 17 bases spanning the gap. Germline V gene sequence: CDR1 MNHEY, CDR2 SMNVEV (reference sequence). This CDR3 has 15 amino acids. CDR3 sequence (DNA): TGTGCCAGCGGGGACTCCTATAGCGGTAATTCACCCCTCCACTTT. Translation: CASGDSYSGNSPLHF.

The gene calls are TRBV27 and TRBJ2-4; D is unclear. The CDR3 length is 14 residues. CDR1 and CDR2 (germline): MNHEY, SMNVEV (reference sequence). Trimming stripped 2 bases from V and 0 bases from J, with 5 bases between. The CDR3 sequence: CASSLSPAKNIQYF. As DNA, the CDR3 is TGTGCCAGCAGTTTAAGCCCAGCCAAAAACATTCAGTACTTC.

The V and J genes are TRBV30 and TRBJ1-1; 7 bases are a match to TRBD1. V was clipped by 2 bases and J by 11 bases; unmatched bases: 11. The germline V gene encodes CDR1 GTSNPN and CDR2 SVGIG (reference sequence). This CDR3 has 13 amino acids. The CDR3 bases are TGTGCCTGGAGTCGAGAAGGGGGCTGGGGGGCTTTCTTT. This encodes CAWSREGGWGAFF.

The chain couples TRBV29-1 to TRBJ2-1, with 13 positions matching TRBD2. Germline V CDR1 and CDR2: SQVTM, ANQGSEA. The CDR3 consists of 15 residues. V lost 7 bases and J lost 6; bases outside the gene matches: 9. The CDR3 reads CSAVGLAGAINEQFF. Written as DNA, the CDR3 is TGCAGCGCTGTCGGACTAGCGGGAGCCATCAATGAGCAGTTCTTC.

This chain uses TRBV7-2 with TRBJ1-1; the D gene is possibly TRBD1 (6 bases). CDR3 length: 15 residues. With 5 bases removed from V and 0 bases from J, the gap between germline ends came to 13 bases. The germline CDR1 and CDR2 sequences are SGHTA and FQGNSA. CDR3 sequence: CASSGGGRLNTEAFF. The CDR3 nucleotides read TGTGCCAGCAGCGGGGGGGGCAGACTGAACACTGAAGCTTTCTTT. The full variable domain, with the rest looked up from reference TRBV7-2 and TRBJ1-1, is GAGVSQSPSNKVTEKGKDVELRCDPISGHTALYWYRQSLGQGLEFLIYFQGNSAPDKSGLPSDRFSAERTGGSVSTLTIQRTQQEDSAVYLCASSGGGRLNTEAFFGQGTRLTVV.

The chain recombines TRBV12-3 or TRBV12-4 with TRBJ1-3; the D gene is possibly TRBD1 (6 bases). This CDR3 is 13 amino acids long. V lost 6 bases, J lost 3 bases, and 9 bases lay in between. CDR3 region: CASSPTGGNTIYF. The CDR3 coding sequence is TGTGCCAGCAGCCCGACAGGTGGAAACACCATATATTTT.

The chain is built from TRBV4-3 and TRBJ2-3, with D tentatively TRBD1 (5 bases). The CDR3 is 15 residues long. The germline gives CDR1 LGHNA, CDR2 YSLEER. V lost 4 bases and J lost 5, with 16 bases in between. CDR3 in DNA: TGCGCCAGCAGCCCCCCCCCAGGGAAAAAAGATACGCAGTATTTT. Translation: CASSPPPGKKDTQYF.

The chain couples TRBV6-2 or TRBV6-3 to TRBJ2-5; TRBD1 aligns across 7 bases. The germline gives CDR1 MNHEY, CDR2 SVGEGT. CDR3 length equals 15 residues. V lost 4 bases, J lost 4 bases, and 9 bases stayed unmatched. The CDR3 reads CASSLRTRGRETQYF. The DNA of the CDR3 is TGTGCCAGCAGTTTACGGACAAGGGGGCGAGAGACCCAGTACTTC.

J is TRBJ2-3 and V is TRBV11-3; 10 positions agree with TRBD2. The CDR3 extends over 14 amino acids. V shed 10 bases and J 3 bases; nucleotides not matched to a gene: 7. The germline CDR1 and CDR2 sequences are SGHNT and YENEEA. The CDR3 sequence: CATGLAAVTDTQYF. The CDR3 DNA sequence: TGTGCCACTGGACTAGCGGCCGTTACAGATACGCAGTATTTT.

The chain joins TRBV13 to TRBJ2-7; TRBD2 aligns across 9 bases. This CDR3 is built from 16 residues. Losses at the gene ends were 5 bases for V and 2 bases for J; bases not matched to a gene: 10. The germline V gene has CDR1 PRHDT and CDR2 FYEKMQ (reference sequence). CDR3 protein: CASSESSGRSAYEQYF. CDR3 DNA: TGTGCCAGCAGCGAGTCAAGCGGGAGGAGCGCCTACGAGCAGTACTTC.

The CDR3 reads CASSSTSAYEQYF. CDR3 bases: TGCGCCAGCAGTTCGACTAGCGCTTACGAGCAGTACTTC. V usage is TRBV5-1 and J usage is TRBJ2-7; 8 positions agree with TRBD2. The V gene's germline CDR1 is SGHRS and CDR2 YFSETQ. Germline trimming cut 5 bases from V and 4 bases from J; bases unmatched to any gene: 5. There are 13 residues in the CDR3.

This chain joins TRBV18 and TRBJ1-1, with a weak D call TRBD1 (6 bases). Trimming pared 3 bases from V and 6 bases from J, leaving 14 bases between. The CDR3 is made up of 14 amino acids. Germline V gene sequence: CDR1 KGHSH, CDR2 LQKENI. The CDR3 DNA reads TGTGCCAGCTCACCGCAGGGGTTAGGATCTGAAGCTTTCTTT. Translation gives CASSPQGLGSEAFF. The full variable domain, in which reference TRBV18 and TRBJ1-1 provide the parts outside the CDR3, is NAGVMQNPRHLVRRRGQEARLRCSPMKGHSHVYWYRQLPEEGLKFMVYLQKENIIDESGMPKERFSAEFPKEGPSILRIQQVVRGDSAAYFCASSPQGLGSEAFFGQGTRLTVV.

V usage is TRBV5-1 and J usage is TRBJ1-2; 8 nucleotides align to TRBD1. The CDR3 runs 14 residues. Germline V gene sequence: CDR1 SGHRS, CDR2 YFSETQ. J was trimmed by 3 bases and V by 5 bases; bases with no gene match: 6. The CDR3 loop is CASSNAGGDYGYTF. For the CDR3, the DNA is TGCGCCAGCAGTAACGCAGGGGGCGACTATGGCTACACCTTC.

This chain links TRBV7-2 with TRBJ2-4; D not resolved. V lost 5 bases and J 8 bases, leaving 7 bases between the germline ends. The CDR3 extends over 11 amino acids. Looked up from germline, CDR1 is SGHTA and CDR2 is FQGNSA. CDR3 in amino acids: CASSLQYIQYF. For the CDR3, the DNA is TGTGCCAGCAGCCTACAGTACATTCAGTACTTC.

V gene TRBV12-3 or TRBV12-4 combines with J gene TRBJ2-7; 8 bases fit TRBD1. V gave up 5 bases and J gave up 6 bases; unmatched junction bases: 3. This CDR3 is built from 12 residues. The CDR3 region is CASSIDRGEQYF. CDR3 sequence (DNA): TGTGCCAGCAGTATAGACAGGGGCGAGCAGTACTTC.

This clone turned up a few times. The J gene is TRBJ1-5, the V gene TRBV19; perhaps TRBD1 as D (5 bases). Germline V gene data show CDR1 as LNHDA and CDR2 as SQIVND (reference sequence). This CDR3 has 14 residues. Deletions cut 1 base from V and 8 bases from J, with 12 bases between. CDR3 in DNA: TGTGCCAGTAGTATAGCCAGGGCGGTGGAGCCCCAGCATTTT. Its translation: CASSIARAVEPQHF.

The CDR3 sequence: CASSPRSGPLQETQYF. In nucleotides, the CDR3 is TGTGCCAGCAGCCCACGCAGCGGGCCGCTTCAAGAGACCCAGTACTTC. The V and J genes are TRBV11-3 and TRBJ2-5, with a tentative D call TRBD2 (6 bases). There are 16 residues in the CDR3. CDR1 is SGHNT, CDR2 YENEEA, per germline. The ends were cut back, 5 bases at V and 2 bases at J, with 18 bases in the middle.

V gene TRBV29-1 combines with J gene TRBJ1-5, with D possibly matching TRBD1 (6 bases). Trimming shortened V by 3 bases and J by 2 bases, and 17 bases separated the two germline ends. The CDR3 contains 16 residues. Germline V lookup: CDR1 SQVTM, CDR2 ANQGSEA. CDR3: CSVERQVTAGNQPQHF. CDR3 in DNA: TGCAGCGTTGAGCGACAGGTCACGGCGGGCAATCAGCCCCAGCATTTT. The whole variable domain, remainder taken from reference TRBV29-1 and TRBJ1-5, is SAVISQKPSRDICQRGTSLTIQCQVDSQVTMMFWYRQQPGQSLTLIATANQGSEATYESGFVIDKFPISRPNLTFSTLTVSNMSPEDSSIYLCSVERQVTAGNQPQHFGDGTRLSIL.

CDR3 coding DNA: TGTGCCATCACCTCAGGGAACTACGAGCAGTACTTC. It encodes CAITSGNYEQYF. This rearrangement joins TRBV10-3 to TRBJ2-7; D perhaps matches TRBD1 (5 bases). Trimming cost V 7 bases and J 3 bases, with 10 bases left between them. Germline V gene lookup returns CDR1 ENHRY and CDR2 SYGVKD. The CDR3 extends over 12 amino acids.